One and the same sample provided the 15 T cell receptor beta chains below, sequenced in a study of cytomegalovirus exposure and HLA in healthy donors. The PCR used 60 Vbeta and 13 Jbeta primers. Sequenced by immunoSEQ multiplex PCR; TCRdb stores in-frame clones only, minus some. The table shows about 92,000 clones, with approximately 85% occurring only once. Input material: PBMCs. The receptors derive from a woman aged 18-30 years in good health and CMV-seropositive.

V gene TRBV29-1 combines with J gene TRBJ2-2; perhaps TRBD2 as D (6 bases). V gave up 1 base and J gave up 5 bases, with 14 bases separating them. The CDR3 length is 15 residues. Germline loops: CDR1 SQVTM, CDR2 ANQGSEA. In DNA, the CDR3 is TGCAGCGTTGAAGTCGGGGGATGGGGTACCGGGGAGCTGTTTTTT. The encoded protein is CSVEVGGWGTGELFF.

The CDR3: CASSLGQGLDTQYF. The CDR3 nucleotides are TGTGCCAGCAGCTTGGGGCAGGGGTTGGATACGCAGTATTTT. J is TRBJ2-3 and V is TRBV7-3; a possible D gene is TRBD1 (6 bases). V lost 3 bases and J lost 6, with 13 bases in between. Germline loops: CDR1 SGHTA, CDR2 FQGTGA. CDR3 size: 14 residues.

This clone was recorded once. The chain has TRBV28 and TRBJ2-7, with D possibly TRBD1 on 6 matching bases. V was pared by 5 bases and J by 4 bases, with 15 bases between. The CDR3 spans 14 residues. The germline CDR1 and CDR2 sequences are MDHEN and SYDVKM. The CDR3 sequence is CASSTSGHKYEQYF. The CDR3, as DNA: TGTGCCAGCAGTACCTCGGGACACAAATACGAGCAGTACTTC.

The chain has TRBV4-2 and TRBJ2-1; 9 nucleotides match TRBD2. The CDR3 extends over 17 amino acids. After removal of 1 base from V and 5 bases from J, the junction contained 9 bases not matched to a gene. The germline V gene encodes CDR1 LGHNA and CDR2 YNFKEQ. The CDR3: CASSQGLAAGGNNEQFF. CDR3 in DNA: TGTGCCAGCAGCCAAGGGTTGGCAGCGGGAGGTAACAATGAGCAGTTCTTC.

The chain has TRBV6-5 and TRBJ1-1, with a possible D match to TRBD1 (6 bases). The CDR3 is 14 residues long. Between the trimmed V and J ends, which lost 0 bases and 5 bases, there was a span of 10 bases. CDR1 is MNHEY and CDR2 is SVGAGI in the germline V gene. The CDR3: CASSYSNRATEAFF. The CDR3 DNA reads TGTGCCAGCAGTTACTCGAACAGGGCTACTGAAGCTTTCTTT.

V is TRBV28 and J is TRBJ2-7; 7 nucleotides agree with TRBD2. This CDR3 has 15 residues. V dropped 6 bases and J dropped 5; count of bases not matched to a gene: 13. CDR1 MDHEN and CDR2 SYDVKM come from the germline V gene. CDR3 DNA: TGTGCCAGCAGCCGTCCCTCGGGGGGAAGGAACGAGCAGTACTTC. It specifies CASSRPSGGRNEQYF.

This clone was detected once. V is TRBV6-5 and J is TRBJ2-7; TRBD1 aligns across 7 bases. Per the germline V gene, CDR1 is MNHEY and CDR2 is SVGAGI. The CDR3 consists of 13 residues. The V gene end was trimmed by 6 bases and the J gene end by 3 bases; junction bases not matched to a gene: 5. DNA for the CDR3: TGTGCCAGCAGCACGGGACAGCTCTACGAGCAGTACTTC. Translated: CASSTGQLYEQYF.

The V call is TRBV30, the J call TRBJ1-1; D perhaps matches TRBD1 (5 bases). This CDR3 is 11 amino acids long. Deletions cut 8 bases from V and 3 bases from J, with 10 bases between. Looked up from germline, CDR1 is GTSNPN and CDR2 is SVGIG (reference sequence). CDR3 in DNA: TGTGCCGTCCAGGGATACACTGAAGCTTTCTTT. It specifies CAVQGYTEAFF.

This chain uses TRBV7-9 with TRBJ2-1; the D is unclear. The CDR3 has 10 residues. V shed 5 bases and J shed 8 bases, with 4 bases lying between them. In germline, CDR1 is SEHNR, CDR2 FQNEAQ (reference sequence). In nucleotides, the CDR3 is TGTGCCAGCAGCATCGATGAGCAGTTCTTC. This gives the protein CASSIDEQFF. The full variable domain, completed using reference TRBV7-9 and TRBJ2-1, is DTGVSQNPRHKITKRGQNVTFRCDPISEHNRLYWYRQTLGQGPEFLTYFQNEAQLEKSRLLSDRFSAERPKGSFSTLEIQRTEQGDSAMYLCASSIDEQFFGPGTRLTVL.

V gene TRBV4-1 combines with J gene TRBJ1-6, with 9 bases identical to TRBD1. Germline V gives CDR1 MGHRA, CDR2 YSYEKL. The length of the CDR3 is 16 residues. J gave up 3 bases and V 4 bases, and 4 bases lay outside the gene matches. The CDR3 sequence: CASSPRTGDYNSPLHF. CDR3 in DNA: TGCGCCAGCAGCCCGAGGACAGGGGACTATAATTCACCCCTCCACTTT.

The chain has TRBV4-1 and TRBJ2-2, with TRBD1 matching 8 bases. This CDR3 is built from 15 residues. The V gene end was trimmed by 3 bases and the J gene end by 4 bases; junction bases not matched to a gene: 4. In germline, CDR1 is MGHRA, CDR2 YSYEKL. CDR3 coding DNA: TGCGCCAGCAGCCACGGGGACAGGCTCACCGGGGAGCTGTTTTTT. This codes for CASSHGDRLTGELFF.

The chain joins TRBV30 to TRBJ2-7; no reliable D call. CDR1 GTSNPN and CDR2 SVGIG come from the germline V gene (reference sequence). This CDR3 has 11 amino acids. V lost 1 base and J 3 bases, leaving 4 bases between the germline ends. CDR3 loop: CAWSELYEQYF. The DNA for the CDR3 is TGTGCCTGGAGTGAGCTCTACGAGCAGTACTTC.

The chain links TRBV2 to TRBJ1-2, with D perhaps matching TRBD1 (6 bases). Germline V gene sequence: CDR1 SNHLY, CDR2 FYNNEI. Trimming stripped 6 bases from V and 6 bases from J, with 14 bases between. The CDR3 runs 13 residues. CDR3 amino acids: CASSEGERHGYTF. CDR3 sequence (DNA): TGTGCCAGCAGCGAGGGGGAAAGGCATGGCTACACCTTC.

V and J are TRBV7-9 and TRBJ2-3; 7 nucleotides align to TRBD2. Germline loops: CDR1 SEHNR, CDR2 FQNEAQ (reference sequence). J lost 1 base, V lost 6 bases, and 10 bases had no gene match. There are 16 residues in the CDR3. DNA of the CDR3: TGTGCCAGCAGGGCGCGGGGGAGCAAAGGCACAGATACGCAGTATTTT. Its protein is CASRARGSKGTDTQYF. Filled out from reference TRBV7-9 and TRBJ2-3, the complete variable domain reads DTGVSQNPRHKITKRGQNVTFRCDPISEHNRLYWYRQTLGQGPEFLTYFQNEAQLEKSRLLSDRFSAERPKGSFSTLEIQRTEQGDSAMYLCASRARGSKGTDTQYFGPGTRLTVL.

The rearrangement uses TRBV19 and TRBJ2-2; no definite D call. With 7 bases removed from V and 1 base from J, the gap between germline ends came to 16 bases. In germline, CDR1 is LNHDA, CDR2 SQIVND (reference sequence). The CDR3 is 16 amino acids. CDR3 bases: TGTGCCAGTAAGCCGCCCCCCTTTTGGAACACCGGGGAGCTGTTTTTT. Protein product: CASKPPPFWNTGELFF.